This T cell receptor beta chain was profiled in a study of T-cell reconstitution after alpha-beta-depleted transplantation in children listed by TCRdb under 2016. Turning to the overall study: Using TCR repertoire profiling, the study quantitatively followed how T-cell immune reconstitution unfolded in children after TCRalphabeta/CD19-depleted allogeneic hematopoietic cell transplantation. Summary of the overall study and its limitations: The frequencies of hyperexpanded clones fell over the following months, and after one year, T-cell counts and TCRbeta diversity were mostly attributed to newly produced T cells. In some patients, the high TCRbeta diversity seen at day 60 was put down to recipient T cells and intrathymic progenitors that had survived conditioning. About two months after transplant, the apparently early recovery of alphabetaT-cell counts reportedly depended on just several hundred clones that had expanded rapidly and came from non-depleted graft cells.

Including cysteine and phenylalanine, the CDR3 has 17 amino acids. Only CDR3 DNA remains: 51 bases, in frame from the first base. V is trimmed back by 4 bases and J by 6 bases, and the junction contains 12 bases that no gene match accounts for. Looking up the germline V gene yields CDR1 SGHRS and CDR2 YFSETQ. The library relied on PCR. TCRdb lists the instrument as Illumina HiSeq 2500. Molecular barcoding was employed in the preparation of TCR libraries, with unique molecular identifiers being used to normalize TCRbeta repertoire quantification. In TCRdb, the public reads were trimmed at Q25 with fastp and aligned with MiXCR, with productive beta chains retained. Rows are unified per CDR3 protein, each entry keeping the most common DNA and genes. The sample table shows 700,000 to 950,000 distinct CDR3 sequences, and about 16% are seen once. The ten largest account for roughly 5% of the sample. Comment on this clonotype: Its antigen has not been determined. Per-nucleotide qualities are absent, and no much larger clonotype sits a single base away.

In light of the paper, this sample's treatment or condition label describes: allogeneic hematopoietic cell transplantation with graft depleted of TCRalphabeta T cells and CD19 B cells. The children who served as transplant recipients had been given grafts of TCRalphabeta/CD19-depleted allogeneic hematopoietic cells. The rearrangement combines TRBV5-1 with TRBJ2-1; 11 junctional bases match TRBD2. The clonotype was recovered from a male patient between 10 and 17 years old who had a stem cell transplant for acute lymphoblastic leukemia, so the T cells may come from the graft donor. This sample comprised PBMCs, mostly from graft donor cells, obtained 360 days after TCRalphabeta/CD19-depleted stem cell transplant. The CDR3 region has the sequence CASSTWTSGSPLNEQFF. The DNA sequence is given as TGCGCCAGCAGCACCTGGACTAGCGGGTCCCCACTCAATGAGCAGTTCTTC.